These T cell receptor beta chains were read from a single sample in a study of blood T cells in healthy people across ages. TCRdb re-derived calls from the 5' RACE reads in MiXCR, one entry per CDR3 protein. The repertoire includes approximately 1,100,000 distinct CDR3 sequences, 35% to 55% of them detected once, and approximately 20% sits in the top ten. Sequencing used blood. These TCRs come from a woman in her fifties or sixties in good health. Both conserved end residues are trimmed from each CDR3. The D gene is left open where the match is weak.

cdr3_length | j_call | d_call | v_call | cdr3_aa
11 | TRBJ1-2 | . | TRBV14 | ASSQDLDGGYT
16 | TRBJ2-7 | . | TRBV20-1 | SARLPGPAPQLRYEQY
12 | TRBJ2-2 | TRBD1 | TRBV20-1 | SATRGRRDGELF
12 | TRBJ2-7 | TRBD1 | TRBV20-1 | SARAGTGSYEQY
13 | TRBJ2-1 | TRBD2 | TRBV9 | ASTRGLAGVREQF
18 | TRBJ2-1 | TRBD2 | TRBV20-1 | SARGLGVAGGPLGDNEQF
10 | TRBJ2-1 | . | TRBV20-1 | SARGGPNEQF
13 | TRBJ1-4 | . | TRBV10-3 | AISGSGRLDEKLF
13 | TRBJ2-7 | TRBD1 | TRBV28 | ASSLHTGGRYEQY
13 | TRBJ2-1 | . | TRBV20-1 | SAPTGVPSYNEQF
11 | TRBJ2-5 | . | TRBV10-2 | AGSDVGKETQY
13 | TRBJ1-2 | . | TRBV5-1 | ASSLTVDRLYGYT
9 | TRBJ2-5 | . | TRBV10-3 | AISEKETQY
14 | TRBJ2-7 | TRBD2 | TRBV7-3 | ASSPNSGVSSYEQY
12 | TRBJ1-5 | . | TRBV12-3/TRBV12-4 | ASSLGRRGQPQH
11 | TRBJ2-7 | . | TRBV5-6 | ASSRTVRDEQY
14 | TRBJ2-7 | TRBD2 | TRBV4-1 | ASSQDPGLAAHEQY
15 | TRBJ2-3 | . | TRBV6-1 | ASRPSPGGMGTDTQY
12 | TRBJ2-5 | . | TRBV7-9 | ADRDQKGSETQY
15 | TRBJ2-3 | . | TRBV20-1 | SARDSPWGKRTDTQY
10 | TRBJ2-3 | . | TRBV19 | ASSMARSTQY
12 | . | TRBD1 | TRBV20-1 | SGEGTGSYNEQY
12 | TRBJ2-7 | . | TRBV12-3/TRBV12-4 | TSSLDQTGYEQY
12 | TRBJ1-2 | . | TRBV3-1 | ASSQGSGNYGYT
11 | TRBJ2-1 | TRBD1 | TRBV6-5 | ASSGTTGAEQF
11 | TRBJ2-7 | . | TRBV6-5 | ASSQQAPYEQY
11 | TRBJ1-2 | . | TRBV10-3 | AISESGGSGYT
13 | TRBJ2-7 | TRBD1 | TRBV7-6 | ASSSEDRDGYEQY
16 | TRBJ2-6 | . | TRBV5-1 | ASSPLLGQVSGANVLT
14 | TRBJ2-1 | . | TRBV20-1 | SARGASLSSYNEQF
13 | TRBJ2-4 | TRBD1 | TRBV2 | ASRDRELAKNIQY
9 | TRBJ2-7 | . | TRBV20-1 | SATPSGEQY
15 | TRBJ2-1 | . | TRBV20-1 | SASAHAIIGAYNEQF
12 | TRBJ2-7 | . | TRBV5-1 | ASSPWGRDYEQY
12 | TRBJ2-1 | . | TRBV9 | ASSVVSSYNEQF
11 | TRBJ1-1 | . | TRBV20-1 | SARGGVNTEAF
13 | TRBJ1-1 | . | TRBV27 | ASSSLEVGRTEAF
12 | TRBJ2-6 | . | TRBV6-5 | ASSYNSGANVLT
13 | TRBJ2-5 | TRBD1 | TRBV5-1 | ASSVSGTGQETQY
13 | TRBJ2-5 | . | TRBV6-5 | ASSYGGSHQETQY